The clone carrying this TCR beta chain was seen at least ten times. From whole blood left unfractionated, total RNA was extracted. These data originate in a study of human T cells and chemical hapten exposure. TCRdb passed the 5' RACE reads through MiXCR, listing each CDR3 protein once. The sample shows about 140,000 distinct CDR3 sequences, 3.5% to 5% of them seen only once. V gave up 0 bases and J gave up 4 bases, with 13 bases separating them. The length of the CDR3 is 15 residues. The germline V gene encodes CDR1 SQVTM and CDR2 ANQGSEA. J is TRBJ2-4 and V is TRBV29-1; a weak D match, TRBD2 (7 bases). This receptor was taken from a female donor in good health. Here the CDR3 DNA reads TGCAGCGTTGAAGATGGGGGGGGGCTAAAAAACATTCAGTACTTC. This translates into CSVEDGGGLKNIQYF.